Shown below are 10 T cell receptor beta chains from a single sample sequenced in a study of T-cell memory formation after mild COVID-19. Via MiXCR, TCRdb re-called the 5' RACE reads, giving one row per CDR3 protein. The sample records about 340,000 distinct CDR3 sequences, roughly 21% being singletons. Input material: PBMCs or a T cell subset sorted from them (not recorded which). The receptors derive from an adult woman who had mild COVID-19 (a few samples of this study predate the infection). Cell type and time point are not known.

The chain joins TRBV4-2 to TRBJ1-5, with D unclear. The CDR3 length is 17 residues. V was clipped by 5 bases and J by 4 bases, with 21 bases between them. CDR1 LGHNA and CDR2 YNFKEQ come from the germline V gene. CDR3 residues: CASSSDISTVRNQPQHF. CDR3 nucleotides: TGTGCCAGCAGCTCCGACATCTCCACAGTTCGAAATCAGCCCCAGCATTTT.

This clonotype was detected many times. V usage is TRBV18 and J usage is TRBJ2-7, with TRBD1 identical over 7 bases. Germline CDR1 and CDR2: KGHSH and LQKENI. The CDR3 length is 14 residues. Trimming at V came to 3 bases and at J to 3 bases, leaving 5 bases not matched to a gene. CDR3 sequence reads: CASSPSPGGYEQYF. CDR3 bases: TGTGCCAGCTCACCCTCCCCAGGGGGCTACGAGCAGTACTTC.

The CDR3 DNA reads as TGTGCCAGCAGTTACTCCCAATCGCTGGTATCGTACGAGCAGTACTTC. It translates to CASSYSQSLVSYEQYF. The chain joins TRBV6-5 to TRBJ2-7; D gene uncertain. This CDR3 contains 16 residues. Germline V gene sequence: CDR1 MNHEY, CDR2 SVGAGI. The V end lost 0 bases, the J end lost 4 bases, and 16 bases lay between the germline ends.

This clonotype was recorded only once. The chain couples TRBV30 to TRBJ2-3; a possible D gene is TRBD2 (6 bases). CDR1 and CDR2 from the germline V gene are GTSNPN and SVGIG (reference sequence). V was pared by 2 bases and J by 3 bases, with 12 bases between. The CDR3 contains 14 residues. This CDR3 reads CAWSIGGETDTQYF. CDR3 in DNA: TGTGCCTGGAGTATCGGAGGGGAGACAGATACGCAGTATTTT.

The chain has TRBV3-1 and TRBJ1-2; D is unresolved. Looked up from germline, CDR1 is LGHDT and CDR2 is YNNKEL (reference sequence). The V end was cut by 4 bases, the J end by 3 bases, with 12 bases between. This CDR3 contains 14 residues. The CDR3 DNA reads as TGTGCCAGCAGCCCGCAAACAGTGGACTATGGCTACACCTTC. Translated, it gives CASSPQTVDYGYTF.

This clonotype has just a few counts. This rearrangement joins TRBV24-1 to TRBJ2-5; D is perhaps TRBD1 or TRBD2 (5 bases each). The CDR3 contains 14 residues. The ends were cut back, 3 bases at V and 4 bases at J, with 11 bases in the middle. Germline CDR1 KGHDR, CDR2 SFDVKD. CDR3 amino acids: CATSDATGGETQYF. The CDR3 coding sequence is TGTGCCACCAGTGATGCTACAGGAGGAGAGACCCAGTACTTC.

The chain uses TRBV11-1 and TRBJ2-2; tentatively, D is TRBD1 (5 bases). The ends were cut back, 2 bases at V and 1 base at J, with 8 bases in the middle. Germline values: CDR1 SGHAT, CDR2 FQDESV (reference sequence). The CDR3 is 15 amino acids. The CDR3 region is CASSLWGENTGELFF. Here the CDR3 DNA reads TGTGCCAGCAGCTTATGGGGCGAGAACACCGGGGAGCTGTTTTTT.

This clonotype has a count of ten or more. This chain joins TRBV12-3 or TRBV12-4 and TRBJ1-1, with D perhaps matching TRBD1 (5 bases). CDR3 length: 14 amino acids. V lost 2 bases, J lost 3 bases, and 10 bases lay in between. The CDR3 loop reads CASSLYRGDTEAFF. CDR3 DNA: TGTGCCAGCAGTTTATATCGGGGGGACACTGAAGCTTTCTTT.

This clonotype was detected a few times. J is TRBJ2-5 and V is TRBV6-2 or TRBV6-3; D remains ambiguous. The CDR3 spans 15 residues. The germline gives CDR1 MNHEY, CDR2 SVGEGT. Between the trimmed V and J ends, which lost 2 bases and 5 bases, there was a span of 15 bases. CDR3 loop: CASSYLAEPRETQYF. The CDR3 DNA sequence: TGTGCCAGCAGTTACCTGGCAGAGCCCAGGGAGACCCAGTACTTC.

This clonotype was found a few times. This chain's CDR3 is CASSGHPGTSGPAGQFF. Written as DNA, the CDR3 is TGTGCCAGCAGCGGACACCCGGGGACTAGCGGACCCGCTGGGCAGTTCTTC. V and J are TRBV6-5 and TRBJ2-1; 11 nucleotides agree with TRBD2. V lost 6 bases to trimming and J lost 12 bases; unmatched junction nucleotides: 19. Looked up from germline, CDR1 is MNHEY and CDR2 is SVGAGI. This CDR3 contains 17 residues.